The 13 T cell receptor beta chains below all came from one sample that was sequenced in a study of blood T cell repertoires in COVID-19. Method: immunoSEQ multiplex PCR; TCRdb's copy keeps in-frame clones and lacks some. The table lists some 96,000 clones, 80% of them singletons. The sample was peripheral blood. These TCRs come from a man between 65 and 85 years old with active or convalescent COVID-19.

The CDR3 protein is CASSYSGSNHQPQHF. CDR3 coding DNA: TGTGCCAGCAGTTACTCGGGCAGCAACCATCAGCCCCAGCATTTT. The chain carries TRBV6-5 and TRBJ1-5; no definite D call. V dropped 0 bases and J dropped 5 bases, with 11 bases sitting between them. The germline V gene has CDR1 MNHEY and CDR2 SVGAGI. This CDR3 spans 15 amino acids.

The gene calls are TRBV5-5 and TRBJ2-2; D is perhaps TRBD2 (6 bases). The germline V gene encodes CDR1 SGHKS and CDR2 YYEKEE (reference sequence). Between the trimmed V and J ends, which lost 3 bases and 0 bases, there was a span of 9 bases. The CDR3 is 15 residues long. CDR3 nucleotide sequence: TGTGCCAGCAGCTGGTCTAGCGCGAACACCGGGGAGCTGTTTTTT. It is translated as CASSWSSANTGELFF.

This clone was seen a handful of times. The genes are TRBV27 and TRBJ1-2, with D tentatively TRBD1 (5 bases). CDR3 length equals 14 residues. The germline V gene has CDR1 MNHEY and CDR2 SMNVEV (reference sequence). V lost 6 bases, J lost 4 bases, and 15 bases lay in between. DNA for the CDR3: TGTGCCAGCAGCCCAGCGCAGGGCACCTATGGCTACACCTTC. Translating it yields CASSPAQGTYGYTF.

This clone has a count of ten or more. V usage is TRBV7-2 and J usage is TRBJ1-2; TRBD1 aligns across 7 bases. Germline V gene sequence: CDR1 SGHTA, CDR2 FQGNSA. The V and J ends lost 7 bases and 3 bases, in that order; junction bases with no gene match: 8. The CDR3 covers 14 residues. For the CDR3, the DNA is TGTGCCAGCACGCCAACCCAGGGGGACTATGGCTACACCTTC. Translation: CASTPTQGDYGYTF.

This chain uses TRBV5-1 with TRBJ2-5; TRBD1 might be the D (5 bases). V was cut by 4 bases and J by 2 bases, with 12 bases left in between. Per the germline V gene, CDR1 is SGHRS and CDR2 is YFSETQ. The CDR3 is 14 amino acids. The CDR3 DNA sequence: TGCGCCAGCAGCCCAAGGGGTTTTCAAGAGACCCAGTACTTC. Translating it yields CASSPRGFQETQYF.

V usage is TRBV5-5 and J usage is TRBJ2-5, with 8 bases aligning to TRBD1. The length of the CDR3 is 15 residues. V lost 5 bases to trimming and J lost 6 bases; unmatched junction nucleotides: 12. Germline V CDR1 and CDR2: SGHKS, YYEKEE (reference sequence). The CDR3 region is CASSSTVRGLKTQYF. The CDR3 nucleotides are TGTGCCAGCAGTTCCACCGTCAGGGGGCTGAAGACCCAGTACTTC.

The chain employs TRBV29-1 and TRBJ1-2; possible D gene TRBD1, 5 bases. V was trimmed by 1 base and J by 8 bases, leaving 14 bases between them. The germline V gene encodes CDR1 SQVTM and CDR2 ANQGSEA. The CDR3 runs to 13 residues. The CDR3 coding sequence is TGCAGCGTTGAAGTCGCGGGACGTGGGGGCTACACCTTC. This encodes CSVEVAGRGGYTF.

CDR3 in amino acids: CASSRVLAGQYNEQFF. CDR3 DNA: TGCGCCAGCAGCCGGGTCCTAGCGGGACAGTACAATGAGCAGTTCTTC. The rearrangement uses TRBV4-3 and TRBJ2-1; 9 nucleotides align to TRBD2. The CDR3 contains 16 residues. CDR1 LGHNA and CDR2 YSLEER come from the germline V gene. With 4 bases clipped from V and 4 bases from J, the junction kept 8 bases outside the gene matches.

The chain employs TRBV29-1 and TRBJ2-5; tentatively, D is TRBD1 (6 bases). Germline CDR1 is SQVTM and CDR2 is ANQGSEA. V was clipped by 5 bases and J by 1 base, with 14 bases between them. The CDR3 contains 14 residues. CDR3 amino acids: CSVLHRASQETQYF. The CDR3, as DNA: TGCAGCGTTCTTCACAGGGCGAGCCAAGAGACCCAGTACTTC.

This chain links TRBV30 with TRBJ2-7; 7 bases align to TRBD2. Per the germline V gene, CDR1 is GTSNPN and CDR2 is SVGIG (reference sequence). V lost 3 bases and J lost 7; bases outside the gene matches: 9. The CDR3 is 13 residues long. CDR3 DNA sequence: TGTGCCTGGAGCGGGGACTATAGTTGGGAGCAGTACTTC. Its protein product is CAWSGDYSWEQYF. The entire variable domain, with the rest obtained from reference TRBV30 and TRBJ2-7, is as follows: SQTIHQWPATLVQPVGSPLSLECTVEGTSNPNLYWYRQAAGRGLQLLFYSVGIGQISSEVPQNLSASRPQDRQFILSSKKLLLSDSGFYLCAWSGDYSWEQYFGPGTRLTVT.

Concerning this clone: Its ends do not fully match the called genes, so a read error is possible. The rearrangement joins TRBV7-2 to TRBJ2-5; D perhaps matches TRBD2 (6 bases). The V gene's germline CDR1 is SGHTA and CDR2 FQGNSA. The CDR3 consists of 15 residues. CDR3 coding DNA: TGTGCCAGCAGCCCTGCTGTGGGGAGGCAAGCGACCCAGTACTTC. This encodes CASSPAVGRQATQYF.

The CDR3, as DNA: TGTGCCAGTAGTAAGGGGGACACAGATACGCAGTATTTT. Protein product: CASSKGDTDTQYF. The rearrangement links TRBV19 to TRBJ2-3, with D possibly being TRBD1 (6 bases). The germline gives CDR1 LNHDA, CDR2 SQIVND (reference sequence). V was shortened by 4 bases and J by 2 bases, with 7 bases between the two germline ends. The CDR3 consists of 13 residues.

This sequence joins TRBV11-2 and TRBJ2-3; D is possibly TRBD2 (5 bases). The CDR3 covers 15 residues. Trimming pared 0 bases from V and 2 bases from J, leaving 9 bases between. Germline V gives CDR1 SGHAT, CDR2 FQNNGV. The CDR3 DNA reads as TGTGCCAGCAGCTTAGATGCTAGCAACACAGATACGCAGTATTTT. Translation gives CASSLDASNTDTQYF.